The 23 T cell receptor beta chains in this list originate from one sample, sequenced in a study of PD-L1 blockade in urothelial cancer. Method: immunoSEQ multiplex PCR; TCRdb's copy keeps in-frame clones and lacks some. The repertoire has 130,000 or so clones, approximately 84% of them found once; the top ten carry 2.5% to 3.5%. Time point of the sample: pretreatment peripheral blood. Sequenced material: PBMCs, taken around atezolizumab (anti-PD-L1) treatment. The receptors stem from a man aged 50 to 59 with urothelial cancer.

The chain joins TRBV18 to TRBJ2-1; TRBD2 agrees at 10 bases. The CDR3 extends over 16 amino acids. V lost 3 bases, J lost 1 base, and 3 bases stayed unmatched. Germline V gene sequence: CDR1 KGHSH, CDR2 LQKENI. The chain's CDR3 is CASSPPAGGSYNEQFF. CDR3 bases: TGTGCCAGCTCACCTCCAGCGGGAGGGTCCTACAATGAGCAGTTCTTC.

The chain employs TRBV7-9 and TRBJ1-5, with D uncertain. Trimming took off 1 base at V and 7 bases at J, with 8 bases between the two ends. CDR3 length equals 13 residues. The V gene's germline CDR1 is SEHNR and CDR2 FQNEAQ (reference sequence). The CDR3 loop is CASSLGLEQPQHF. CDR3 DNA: TGTGCCAGCAGCTTAGGTTTAGAGCAGCCCCAGCATTTT.

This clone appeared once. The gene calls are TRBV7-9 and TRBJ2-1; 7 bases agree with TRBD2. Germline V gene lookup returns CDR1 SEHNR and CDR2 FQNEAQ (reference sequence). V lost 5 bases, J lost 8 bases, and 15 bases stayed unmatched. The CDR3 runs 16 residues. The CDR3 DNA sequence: TGTGCCAGCAGCGAAGTACCGGGACTACCGGGAGATGAGCAGTTCTTC. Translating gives CASSEVPGLPGDEQFF.

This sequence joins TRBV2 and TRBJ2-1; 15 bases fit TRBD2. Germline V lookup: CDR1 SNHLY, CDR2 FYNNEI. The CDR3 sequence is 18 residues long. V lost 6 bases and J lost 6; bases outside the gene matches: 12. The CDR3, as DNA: TGTGCCAGCAGCGGGACTAGCGGGAGGCTGGGGCATCTCAATGAGCAGTTCTTC. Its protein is CASSGTSGRLGHLNEQFF.

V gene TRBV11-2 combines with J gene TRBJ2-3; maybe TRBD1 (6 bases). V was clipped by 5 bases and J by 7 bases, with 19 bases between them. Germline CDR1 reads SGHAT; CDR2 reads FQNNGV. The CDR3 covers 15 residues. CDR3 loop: CASSGARGRTHTQYF. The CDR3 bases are TGTGCCAGCAGCGGTGCAAGGGGGAGAACACATACGCAGTATTTT.

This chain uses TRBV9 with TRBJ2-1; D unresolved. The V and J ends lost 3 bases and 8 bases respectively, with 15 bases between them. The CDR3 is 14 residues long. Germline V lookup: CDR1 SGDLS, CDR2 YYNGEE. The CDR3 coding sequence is TGTGCCAGCAGCGCCCGACTGGCGACCCATGAGCAGTTCTTC. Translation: CASSARLATHEQFF.

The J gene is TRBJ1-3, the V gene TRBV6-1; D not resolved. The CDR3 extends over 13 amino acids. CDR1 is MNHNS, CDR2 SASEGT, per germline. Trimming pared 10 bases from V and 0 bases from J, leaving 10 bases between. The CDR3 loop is CAITRSSGNTIYF. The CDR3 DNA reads TGTGCCATCACACGGAGCTCTGGAAACACCATATATTTT.

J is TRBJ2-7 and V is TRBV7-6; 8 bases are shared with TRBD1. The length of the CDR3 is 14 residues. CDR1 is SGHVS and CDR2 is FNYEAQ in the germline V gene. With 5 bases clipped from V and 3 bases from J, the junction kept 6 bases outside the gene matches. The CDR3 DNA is TGTGCCAGCAGCACCCCCGGGACAGGCTACGAGCAGTACTTC. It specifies CASSTPGTGYEQYF.

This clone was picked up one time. CDR3 in DNA: TGTGCCAGCAGCGTAGTAGACGGGACTGAAGCTTTCTTT. It yields the protein CASSVVDGTEAFF. The rearrangement links TRBV9 to TRBJ1-1, with D hard to call. V lost 0 bases and J lost 5, with 8 bases in between. The germline CDR1 and CDR2 sequences are SGDLS and YYNGEE. The CDR3 has 13 residues.

The DNA of the CDR3 is TGCGCCAGCAGTGAGTCCCGGAGCGGGAGTTACGAGCAGTACTTC. This gives the protein CASSESRSGSYEQYF. The genes are TRBV10-1 and TRBJ2-7, with 8 nucleotides matching TRBD2. The CDR3 is made up of 15 amino acids. Germline CDR1 WNHNN, CDR2 SYGVQD (reference sequence). The V segment lost 0 bases and the J segment 4 bases; nucleotides outside the gene matches: 5.

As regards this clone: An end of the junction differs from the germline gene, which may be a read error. The CDR3 protein is CAGSEFPLRVVYNEQFF. CDR3 DNA: TGTGCCGGCAGTGAATTCCCCTTGCGGGTTGTCTACAATGAGCAGTTCTTC. The chain links TRBV6-1 to TRBJ2-1; perhaps TRBD2 as D (5 bases). This CDR3 comprises 17 residues. Looked up from germline, CDR1 is MNHNS and CDR2 is SASEGT.

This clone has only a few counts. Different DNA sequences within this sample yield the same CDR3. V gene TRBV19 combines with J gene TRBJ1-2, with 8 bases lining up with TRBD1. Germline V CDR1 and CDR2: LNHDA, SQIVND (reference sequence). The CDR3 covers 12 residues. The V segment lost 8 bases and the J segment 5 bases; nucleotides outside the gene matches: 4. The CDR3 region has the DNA TGTGCCAGTTCGACAGGGGAGTATGGCTACACCTTC. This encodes CASSTGEYGYTF.

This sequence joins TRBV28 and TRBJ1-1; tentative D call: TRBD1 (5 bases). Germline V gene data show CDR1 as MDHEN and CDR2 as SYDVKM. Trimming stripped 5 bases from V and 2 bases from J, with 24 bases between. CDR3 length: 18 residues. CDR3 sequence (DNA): TGTGCCAGCAGTACCCATGGAGGGATAGGGGTCGCAAACACTGAAGCTTTCTTT. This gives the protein CASSTHGGIGVANTEAFF.

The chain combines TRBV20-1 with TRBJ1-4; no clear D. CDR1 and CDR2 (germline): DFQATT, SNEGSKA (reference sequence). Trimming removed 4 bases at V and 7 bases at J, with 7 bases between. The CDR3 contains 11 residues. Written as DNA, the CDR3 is TGCAGTGCTACCCGCGGTGAAAAACTGTTTTTT. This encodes CSATRGEKLFF.

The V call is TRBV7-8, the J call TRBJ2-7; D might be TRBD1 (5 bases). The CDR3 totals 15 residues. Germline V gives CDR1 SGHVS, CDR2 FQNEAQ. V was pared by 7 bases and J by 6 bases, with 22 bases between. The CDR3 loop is CASKDGAAGWREQYF. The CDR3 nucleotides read TGTGCCAGCAAGGATGGGGCGGCAGGGTGGCGCGAGCAGTACTTC. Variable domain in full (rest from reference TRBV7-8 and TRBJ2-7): GAGVSQSPRYKVAKRGQDVALRCDPISGHVSLFWYQQALGQGPEFLTYFQNEAQLDKSGLPSDRFFAERPEGSVSTLKIQRTQQEDSAVYLCASKDGAAGWREQYFGPGTRLTVT.

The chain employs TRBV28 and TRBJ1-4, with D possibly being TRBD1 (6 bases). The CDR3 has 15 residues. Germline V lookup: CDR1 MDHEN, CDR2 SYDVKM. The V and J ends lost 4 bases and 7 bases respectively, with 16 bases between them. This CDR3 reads CASSSPGAPGEKLFF. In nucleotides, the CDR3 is TGTGCCAGCAGTTCTCCAGGGGCGCCCGGTGAAAAACTGTTTTTT.

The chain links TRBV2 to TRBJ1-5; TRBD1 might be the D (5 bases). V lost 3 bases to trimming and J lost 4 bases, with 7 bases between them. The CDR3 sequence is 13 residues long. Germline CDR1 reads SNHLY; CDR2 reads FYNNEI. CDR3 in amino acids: CASSEEGNQPQHF. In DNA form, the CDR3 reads TGTGCCAGCAGTGAGGAGGGGAATCAGCCCCAGCATTTT.

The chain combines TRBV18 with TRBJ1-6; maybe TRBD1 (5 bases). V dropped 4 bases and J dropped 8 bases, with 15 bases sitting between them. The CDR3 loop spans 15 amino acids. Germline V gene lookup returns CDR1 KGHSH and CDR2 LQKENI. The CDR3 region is CASSLTGGPHSPLHF. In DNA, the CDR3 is TGTGCCAGCTCACTTACGGGGGGTCCGCATTCACCCCTCCACTTT.

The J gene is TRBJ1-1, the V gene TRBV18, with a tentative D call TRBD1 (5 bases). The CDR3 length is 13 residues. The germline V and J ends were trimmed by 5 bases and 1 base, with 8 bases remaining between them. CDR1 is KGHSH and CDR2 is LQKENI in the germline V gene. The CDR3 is CASSATGNTEAFF. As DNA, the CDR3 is TGTGCCAGCTCAGCAACAGGGAACACTGAAGCTTTCTTT.

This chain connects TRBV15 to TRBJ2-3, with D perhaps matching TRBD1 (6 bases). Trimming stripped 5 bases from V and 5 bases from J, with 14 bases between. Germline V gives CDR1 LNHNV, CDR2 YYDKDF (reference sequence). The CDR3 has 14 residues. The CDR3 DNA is TGTGCCACCAGCTTACAGGGTTCAATAGATACGCAGTATTTT. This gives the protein CATSLQGSIDTQYF.

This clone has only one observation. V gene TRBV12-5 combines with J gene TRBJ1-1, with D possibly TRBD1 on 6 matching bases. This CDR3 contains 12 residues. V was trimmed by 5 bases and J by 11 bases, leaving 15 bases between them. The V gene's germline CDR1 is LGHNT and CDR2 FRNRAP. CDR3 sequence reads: CASGADRLGAFF. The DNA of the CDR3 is TGTGCTAGTGGTGCCGACAGGTTAGGGGCTTTCTTT.

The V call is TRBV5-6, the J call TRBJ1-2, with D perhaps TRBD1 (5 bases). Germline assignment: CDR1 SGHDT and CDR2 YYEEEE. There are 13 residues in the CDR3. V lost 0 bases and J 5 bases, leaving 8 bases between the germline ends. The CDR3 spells CASSLVGGYGYTF. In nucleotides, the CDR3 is TGTGCCAGCAGCTTGGTCGGGGGTTATGGCTACACCTTC. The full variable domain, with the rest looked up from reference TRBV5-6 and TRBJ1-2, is DAGVTQSPTHLIKTRGQQVTLRCSPKSGHDTVSWYQQALGQGPQFIFQYYEEEERQRGNFPDRFSGHQFPNYSSELNVNALLLGDSALYLCASSLVGGYGYTFGSGTRLTVV.

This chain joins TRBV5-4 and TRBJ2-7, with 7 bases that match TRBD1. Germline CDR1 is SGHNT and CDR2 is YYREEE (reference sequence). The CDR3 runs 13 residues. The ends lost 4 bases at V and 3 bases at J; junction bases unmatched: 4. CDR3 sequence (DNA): TGTGCCAGCAGCCCGGACAGGAGCTACGAGCAGTACTTC. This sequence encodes CASSPDRSYEQYF.